This T cell receptor beta chain comes out of a study of shared clonotypes between healthy human individuals. General study findings and limits: Richness estimates generally favored naive over memory subsets.

Germline V lookup: CDR1 LGHNA, CDR2 YNFKEQ. The CDR3 sequence is 14 residues long. V lost 1 base and J lost 5, with 11 bases in between. Among the donors, all were Caucasian adults who lived in Nashville, Tennessee. This table comes from immunoSEQ multiplex PCR, and its TCRdb copy is limited to in-frame clones, with some not included. Altogether about 2.4 million clones are present, more than 85% being singletons, with the ten largest covering 0.36%. In the case of this clone: Its antigen remains unknown.

The receptor was isolated from a man between 18 and 29 years old in good health. Some clones in this sample may be carry-over from other donors' samples. The genes are TRBV4-2 and TRBJ2-5, with no clear D. Sample: naive CD4+ T cells from PBMCs. The subset: CD45RA+ positively selected. The CDR3 region is CASSQALAPETQYF. The CDR3 nucleotides read TGTGCCAGCAGCCAAGCCCTTGCTCCGGAGACCCAGTACTTC.